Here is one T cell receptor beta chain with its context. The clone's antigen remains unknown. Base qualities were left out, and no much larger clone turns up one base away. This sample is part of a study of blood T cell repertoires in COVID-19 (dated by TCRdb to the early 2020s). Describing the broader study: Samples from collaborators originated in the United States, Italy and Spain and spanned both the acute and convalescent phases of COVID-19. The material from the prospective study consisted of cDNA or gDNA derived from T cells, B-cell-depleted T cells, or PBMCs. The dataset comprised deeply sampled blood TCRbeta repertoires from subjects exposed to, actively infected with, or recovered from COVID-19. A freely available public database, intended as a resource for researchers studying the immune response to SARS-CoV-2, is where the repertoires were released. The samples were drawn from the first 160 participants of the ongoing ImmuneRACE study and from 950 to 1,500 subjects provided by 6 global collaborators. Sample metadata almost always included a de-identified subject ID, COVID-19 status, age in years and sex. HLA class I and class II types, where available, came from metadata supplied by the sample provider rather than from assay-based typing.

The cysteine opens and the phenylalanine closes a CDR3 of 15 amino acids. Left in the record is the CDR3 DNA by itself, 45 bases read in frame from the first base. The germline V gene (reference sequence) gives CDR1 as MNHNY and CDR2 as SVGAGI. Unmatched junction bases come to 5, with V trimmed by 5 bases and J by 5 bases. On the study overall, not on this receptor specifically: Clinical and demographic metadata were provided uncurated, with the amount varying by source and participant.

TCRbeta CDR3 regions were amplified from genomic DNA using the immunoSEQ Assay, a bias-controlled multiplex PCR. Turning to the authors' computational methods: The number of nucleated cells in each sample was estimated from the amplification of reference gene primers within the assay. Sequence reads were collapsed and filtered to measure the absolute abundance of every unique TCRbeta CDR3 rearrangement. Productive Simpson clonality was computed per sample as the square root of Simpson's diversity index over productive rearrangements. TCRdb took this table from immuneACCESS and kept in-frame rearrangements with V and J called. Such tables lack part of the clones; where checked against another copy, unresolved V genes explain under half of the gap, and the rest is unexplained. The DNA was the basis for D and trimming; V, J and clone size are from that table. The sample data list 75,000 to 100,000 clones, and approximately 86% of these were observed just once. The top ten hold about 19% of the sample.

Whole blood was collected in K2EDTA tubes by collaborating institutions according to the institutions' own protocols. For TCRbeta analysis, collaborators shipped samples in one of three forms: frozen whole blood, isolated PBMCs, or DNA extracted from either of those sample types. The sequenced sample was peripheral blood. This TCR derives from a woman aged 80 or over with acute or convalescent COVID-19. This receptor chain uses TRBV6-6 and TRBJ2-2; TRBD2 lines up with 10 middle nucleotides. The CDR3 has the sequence CASSPQRGGTGELFF. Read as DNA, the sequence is TGTGCCAGCAGTCCTCAGCGGGGGGGGACCGGGGAGCTGTTTTTT.